A single T cell receptor beta chain is shown here with its context. What it binds is unknown. The data are from a study of shared clonotypes between healthy human individuals. The naive CD8 subset, CD45RO-negative cells positively selected for CCR7, excluded terminally differentiated effector memory CD45RA+ cells. Study-wide findings and caveats: Relative to memory subsets, naive subsets generally showed larger estimated richness. Clonotypes which were not shared had lower generation probabilities than clonotypes that all four donors shared.

This CDR3 is 16 amino acids long. The V and J ends lost 0 bases and 2 bases respectively, with 13 bases between them. Germline CDR1 MGHRA, CDR2 YSYEKL. In the original workflow: Quality scores were absent from the junction-only immunoSEQ sequences, so filtering differed. Using immunoSEQ multiplex PCR, the repertoire was profiled, and TCRdb retains in-frame clones only, with some absent. The V and J calls and the clone size are those of that table, but D and trimming were determined from the DNA. The sample consists of millions of clones, roughly 91% of them appearing once. Sequenced sample: naive CD8+ T cells from PBMCs. This TCR was sampled from a man aged 18 to 29 in good health. Some clones in this sample may be carry-over from other donors' samples. This chain links TRBV4-1 with TRBJ2-5; unclear D gene. CDR3 region: CASSQEILVGQETQYF. CDR3 sequence (DNA): TGCGCCAGCAGCCAAGAAATTCTGGTCGGACAAGAGACCCAGTACTTC.